This T cell receptor (beta chain) was observed in a study of vaccination effects on CD4 cells after COVID-19. This CDR3 has 12 amino acids. The V gene's germline CDR1 is SGHTA and CDR2 FQGNSA. The junction had 2 bases not matched to a gene; V was cut back by 5 bases and J by 7 bases. Concerning this clone: The antigen is undetermined.

Sequencing in the ViraFEST assay came after antigen-specific CD4+ T cells had been expanded with viral peptide pools, which were used to stimulate PBMC. CD4+ T cells were isolated after less than 13 days of culture. Participants got two doses of BNT162b2 or mRNA-1273 vaccine. Sequencing was performed with immunoSEQ multiplex PCR; in TCRdb, only in-frame clones are kept and a portion is missing. The sample has more than 50,000 clones, under 80% seen once. The TCR sequence derives from a human donor who received a COVID-19 vaccine. The rearrangement uses TRBV7-2 and TRBJ2-5; 9 bases align to TRBD2. The source was CD4+ T cells from PBMCs cultured with HCoV-OC43 spike peptides, collected after COVID-19 vaccination. Regarding subset: HCoV-OC43 spike overlapping peptide pool stimulation. The CDR3 DNA is TGTGCCAGCAGCCTTAGCGGGGGGACCCAGTACTTC. As protein: CASSLSGGTQYF. Based on the CDR3 plus reference TRBV7-2 and TRBJ2-5, the full variable domain is GAGVSQSPSNKVTEKGKDVELRCDPISGHTALYWYRQSLGQGLEFLIYFQGNSAPDKSGLPSDRFSAERTGGSVSTLTIQRTQQEDSAVYLCASSLSGGTQYFGPGTRLLVL.